This T cell receptor beta chain was sequenced for a study of cytomegalovirus exposure and HLA in healthy donors. About the study: Roughly 77 million unique TCRs from HLA-typed donors made up an early data release.

Findings and limits, study-wide: The study found most TCR sequences rare, yet found some public TCRs in many donors.

J was trimmed by 4 bases and V by 6 bases; bases with no gene match: 6. This CDR3 spans 16 amino acids. The V gene's germline CDR1 is LNHDA and CDR2 SQIVND (reference sequence). Comment on this clone: Its cognate antigen is unknown.

The study ran its PCR with 60 Vbeta and 13 Jbeta primers. Original methodology: A later analysis tallied about 80 million unique TCR beta chains, some 12 million of them shared. TCRdb keeps only in-frame clones here, not all; method: immunoSEQ multiplex PCR. V and J calls and clone size are as listed in that table; D and trimming were resolved from the DNA. The specimen's table records fewer than 100,000 clones. Sequences were obtained from PBMCs. This rearrangement joins TRBV19 to TRBJ2-3; 14 bases match TRBD2. This TCR was recovered from a man in his fifties in good health and CMV-seronegative. In nucleotides, the CDR3 is TGTGCCAGTAGGATCACGACTAGCGGGGGGGCAGATACGCAGTATTTT. It is translated as CASRITTSGGADTQYF. The variable domain in full, completed from reference TRBV19 and TRBJ2-3, reads DGGITQSPKYLFRKEGQNVTLSCEQNLNHDAMYWYRQDPGQGLRLIYYSQIVNDFQKGDIAEGYSVSREKKESFPLTVTSAQKNPTAFYLCASRITTSGGADTQYFGPGTRLTVL.